The 11 T cell receptor beta chains below were found in one sample sequenced in a study of response to subunit inactivated influenza vaccine (dated by TCRdb to 2016 to 2018). The library was obtained by RT-PCR. Sequenced on an Illumina HiSeq 2500. The public reads were reanalyzed by TCRdb: fastp trimming at Q25, MiXCR alignment, in-frame beta chains only. One record per CDR3 amino acid sequence lists the most common genes and DNA. The sample table shows hundreds of thousands of distinct CDR3 sequences, and less than 20% are seen once. The ten largest clones represent under 13% of the sample. Specimen: PBMCs from blood, collected around 5 days after vaccination. Receptor source: a man in his forties or fifties who received an inactivated influenza vaccine. Donor details come from another sample of the same person, matched by shared clones.

This clonotype was recorded at least ten times. The chain couples TRBV5-1 to TRBJ1-1; D is perhaps TRBD1 (6 bases). The V end lost 0 bases, the J end lost 3 bases, and 9 bases lay between the germline ends. The CDR3 length is 14 residues. CDR1 and CDR2 from the germline V gene are SGHRS and YFSETQ. The DNA for the CDR3 is TGCGCCAGCAGCTTGGATGGGGGCTACACTGAAGCTTTCTTT. Protein product: CASSLDGGYTEAFF.

The chain links TRBV7-9 to TRBJ1-1; D may be TRBD1 (6 bases). The CDR3 loop spans 13 amino acids. Looked up from germline, CDR1 is SEHNR and CDR2 is FQNEAQ (reference sequence). V lost 5 bases to trimming and J lost 7 bases, with 14 bases between them. CDR3 nucleotides: TGTGCCAGCAGCCAGAGGACAGTCTTTGAAGCTTTCTTT. Translating it yields CASSQRTVFEAFF. The entire variable domain, with the rest obtained from reference TRBV7-9 and TRBJ1-1, is as follows: DTGVSQNPRHKITKRGQNVTFRCDPISEHNRLYWYRQTLGQGPEFLTYFQNEAQLEKSRLLSDRFSAERPKGSFSTLEIQRTEQGDSAMYLCASSQRTVFEAFFGQGTRLTVV.

V usage is TRBV5-1 and J usage is TRBJ1-3, with D perhaps TRBD1 (6 bases). V shed 0 bases and J shed 4 bases, with 11 bases lying between them. Per germline, CDR1 SGHRS and CDR2 YFSETQ. CDR3 length: 15 residues. CDR3 sequence reads: CASSLAGGRGNTIYF. CDR3 nucleotide sequence: TGCGCCAGCAGCTTGGCCGGGGGCAGAGGAAACACCATATATTTT.

This rearrangement joins TRBV4-3 to TRBJ2-1; possible D gene TRBD1, 6 bases. Germline V lookup: CDR1 LGHNA, CDR2 YSLEER. The CDR3 length is 16 residues. The V end was cut by 0 bases, the J end by 2 bases, with 11 bases between. The CDR3 loop reads CASSQDYGQTYNEQFF. CDR3 DNA sequence: TGCGCCAGCAGCCAAGATTATGGACAGACCTACAATGAGCAGTTCTTC.

This clonotype appeared once. The J gene is TRBJ1-1, the V gene TRBV6-5; 7 bases map to TRBD1. The CDR3 length is 12 residues. Trimming cost V 11 bases and J 10 bases; bases outside gene matches: 13. Per the germline V gene, CDR1 is MNHEY and CDR2 is SVGAGI. In nucleotides, the CDR3 is TGTGCCGCGGGGACAGTGCCCTTTGGAGCTTTCTTT. Its translation is CAAGTVPFGAFF.

The CDR3 nucleotides read TGTGCCAGCAGTTACCAAAGGACAGGGTGGGCAGATACGCAGTATTTT. Translation gives CASSYQRTGWADTQYF. The chain uses TRBV6-5 and TRBJ2-3, with 8 bases aligning to TRBD1. Losses at the gene ends were 2 bases for V and 4 bases for J; bases not matched to a gene: 8. Germline V CDR1 and CDR2: MNHEY, SVGAGI. The CDR3 spans 16 residues.

As to this clonotype: At one of its ends the junction is not consistent with the germline gene, which may arise from a read error. The chain uses TRBV2 and TRBJ2-3; maybe TRBD1 (5 bases). Germline lookup yields CDR1 SNHLY and CDR2 FYNNEI. This CDR3 is 16 amino acids long. This chain's CDR3 is CPSRKGATASTDTQYF. The CDR3 region has the DNA TGTCCCAGCAGAAAAGGGGCTACCGCTAGCACAGATACGCAGTATTTT.

This clonotype was recorded many times. The rearrangement joins TRBV20-1 to TRBJ2-5; TRBD2 agrees at 8 bases. V lost 3 bases, J lost 0 bases, and 3 bases stayed unmatched. Germline CDR1 is DFQATT and CDR2 is SNEGSKA (reference sequence). CDR3 size: 14 residues. The CDR3, as DNA: TGCAGTGCTAGTTATAGCGGGGACCAAGAGACCCAGTACTTC. Translation: CSASYSGDQETQYF.

This clonotype was observed a handful of times. Written as DNA, the CDR3 is TGCAGTGGAGAGGCGGGGACCTACACCGGGGAGCTGTTTTTT. Protein: CSGEAGTYTGELFF. The V and J genes are TRBV20-1 and TRBJ2-2, with a possible D match to TRBD2 (6 bases). CDR1 is DFQATT, CDR2 SNEGSKA, per germline (reference sequence). V was clipped by 7 bases and J by 3 bases, with 15 bases between them. CDR3 size: 14 residues.

A few counts support this clonotype. The chain recombines TRBV4-3 with TRBJ1-4; 10 bases agree with TRBD1. J gave up 0 bases and V 0 bases, and 10 bases lay outside the gene matches. The V gene's germline CDR1 is LGHNA and CDR2 YSLEER. This CDR3 is 20 amino acids long. The CDR3 DNA sequence: TGCGCCAGCAGCCAAGATTTCGGTGGCGGGACAGGGGCAACTAATGAAAAACTGTTTTTT. This sequence encodes CASSQDFGGGTGATNEKLFF.

V usage is TRBV29-1 and J usage is TRBJ2-6; 7 nucleotides agree with TRBD1. The V gene end was trimmed by 5 bases and the J gene end by 0 bases; junction bases not matched to a gene: 7. CDR3 length: 16 residues. CDR1 SQVTM and CDR2 ANQGSEA come from the germline V gene. The CDR3 nucleotides read TGCAGCGTTCCCGGGACAGCAAACTCTGGGGCCAACGTCCTGACTTTC. Encoded protein: CSVPGTANSGANVLTF.